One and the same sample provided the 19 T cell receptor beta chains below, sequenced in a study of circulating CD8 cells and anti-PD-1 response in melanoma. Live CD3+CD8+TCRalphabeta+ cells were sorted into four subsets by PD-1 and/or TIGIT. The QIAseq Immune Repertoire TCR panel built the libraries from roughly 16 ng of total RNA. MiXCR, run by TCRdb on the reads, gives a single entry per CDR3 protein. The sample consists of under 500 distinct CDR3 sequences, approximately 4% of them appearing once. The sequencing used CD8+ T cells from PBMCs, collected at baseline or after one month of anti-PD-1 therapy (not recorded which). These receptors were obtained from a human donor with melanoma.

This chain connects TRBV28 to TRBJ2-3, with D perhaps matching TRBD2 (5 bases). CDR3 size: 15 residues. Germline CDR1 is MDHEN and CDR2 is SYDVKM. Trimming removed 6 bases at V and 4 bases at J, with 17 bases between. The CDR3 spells CASSFEGSPSDTQYF. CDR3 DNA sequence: TGTGCCAGCAGCTTTGAGGGCTCTCCGTCAGATACGCAGTATTTT. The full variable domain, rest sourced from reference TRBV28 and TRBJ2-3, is DVKVTQSSRYLVKRTGEKVFLECVQDMDHENMFWYRQDPGLGLRLIYFSYDVKMKEKGDIPEGYSVSREKKERFSLILESASTNQTSMYLCASSFEGSPSDTQYFGPGTRLTVL.

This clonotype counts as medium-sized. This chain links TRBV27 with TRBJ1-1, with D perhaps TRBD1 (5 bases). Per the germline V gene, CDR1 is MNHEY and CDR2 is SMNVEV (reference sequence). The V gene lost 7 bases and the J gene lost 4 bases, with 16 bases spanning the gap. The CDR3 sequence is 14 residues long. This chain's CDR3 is CASTLLGGSTEAFF. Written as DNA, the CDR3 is TGTGCCAGCACCCTCCTGGGGGGGAGCACTGAAGCTTTCTTT.

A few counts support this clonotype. This CDR3 reads CASSLQPGGFNQPQHF. CDR3 DNA: TGTGCCAGCAGTTTGCAACCAGGGGGCTTCAATCAGCCCCAGCATTTT. This sequence joins TRBV28 and TRBJ1-5, with 8 bases aligning to TRBD1. The junction had 7 bases not matched to a gene; V was cut back by 3 bases and J by 3 bases. CDR1 and CDR2 from the germline V gene are MDHEN and SYDVKM. This CDR3 contains 16 residues.

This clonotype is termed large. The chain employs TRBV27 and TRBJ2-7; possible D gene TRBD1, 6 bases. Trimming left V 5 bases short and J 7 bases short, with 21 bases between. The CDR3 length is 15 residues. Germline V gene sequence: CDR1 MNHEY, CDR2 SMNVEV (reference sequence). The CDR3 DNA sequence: TGTGCCAGCAGTACCTTCCAGGGGCCCCTTCGGGAGCAGTACTTC. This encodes CASSTFQGPLREQYF.

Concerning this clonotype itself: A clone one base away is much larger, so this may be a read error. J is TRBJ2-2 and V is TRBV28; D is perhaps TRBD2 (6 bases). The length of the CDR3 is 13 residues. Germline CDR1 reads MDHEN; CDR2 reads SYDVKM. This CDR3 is CASRRANTGGLFF. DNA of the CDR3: TGTGCCAGCAGGCGGGCGAACACCGGGGGGCTGTTTTTT.

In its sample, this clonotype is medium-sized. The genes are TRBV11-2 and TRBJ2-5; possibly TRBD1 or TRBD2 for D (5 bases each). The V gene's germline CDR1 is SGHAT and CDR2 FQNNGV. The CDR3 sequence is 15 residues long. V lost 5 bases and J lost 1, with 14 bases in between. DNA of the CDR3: TGTGCCAGCAGCCCCCCGGGGCAGCCCCAAGAGACCCAGTACTTC. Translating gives CASSPPGQPQETQYF.

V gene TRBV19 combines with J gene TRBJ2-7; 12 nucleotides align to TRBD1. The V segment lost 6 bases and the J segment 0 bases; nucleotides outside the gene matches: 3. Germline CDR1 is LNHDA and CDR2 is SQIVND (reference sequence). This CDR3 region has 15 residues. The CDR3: CASSGGQGASYEQYF. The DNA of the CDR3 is TGTGCCAGTAGCGGGGGACAGGGGGCCTCCTACGAGCAGTACTTC.

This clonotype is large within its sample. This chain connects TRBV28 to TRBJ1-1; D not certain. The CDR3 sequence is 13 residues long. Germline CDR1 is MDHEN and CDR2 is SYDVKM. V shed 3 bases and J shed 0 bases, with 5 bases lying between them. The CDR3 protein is CASSLIMNTEAFF. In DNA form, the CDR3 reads TGTGCCAGCAGTTTGATCATGAACACTGAAGCTTTCTTT.

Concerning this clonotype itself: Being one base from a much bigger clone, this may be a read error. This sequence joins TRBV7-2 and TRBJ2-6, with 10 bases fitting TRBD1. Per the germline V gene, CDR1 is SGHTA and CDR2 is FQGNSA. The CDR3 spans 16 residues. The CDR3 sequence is CASSTTGGTGANALTF. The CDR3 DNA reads TGTGCCAGCAGCACGACAGGGGGCACTGGGGCCAACGCCCTGACTTTC.

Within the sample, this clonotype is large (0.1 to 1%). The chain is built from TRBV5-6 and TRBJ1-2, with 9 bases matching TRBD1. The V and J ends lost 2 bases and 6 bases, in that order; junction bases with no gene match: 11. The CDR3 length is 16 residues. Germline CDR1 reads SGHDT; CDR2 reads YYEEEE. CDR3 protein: CASSLTGTGREDGYTF. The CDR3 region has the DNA TGTGCCAGCAGCTTAACCGGGACAGGGCGGGAAGATGGCTACACCTTC. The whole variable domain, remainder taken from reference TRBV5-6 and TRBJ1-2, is DAGVTQSPTHLIKTRGQQVTLRCSPKSGHDTVSWYQQALGQGPQFIFQYYEEEERQRGNFPDRFSGHQFPNYSSELNVNALLLGDSALYLCASSLTGTGREDGYTFGSGTRLTVV.

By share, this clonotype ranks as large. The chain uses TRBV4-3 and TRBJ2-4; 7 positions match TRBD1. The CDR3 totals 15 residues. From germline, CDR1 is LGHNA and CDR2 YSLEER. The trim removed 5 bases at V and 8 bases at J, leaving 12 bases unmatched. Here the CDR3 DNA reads TGCGCCAGCAGCACGAACAGGGGTCCCTCTGACATTCAGTACTTC. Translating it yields CASSTNRGPSDIQYF.

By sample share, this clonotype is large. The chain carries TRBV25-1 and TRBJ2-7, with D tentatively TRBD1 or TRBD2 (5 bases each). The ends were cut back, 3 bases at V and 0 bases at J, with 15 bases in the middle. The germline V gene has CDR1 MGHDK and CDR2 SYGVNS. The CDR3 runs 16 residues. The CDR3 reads CASSDHRDGSSYEQYF. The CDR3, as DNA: TGTGCCAGCAGTGACCACCGGGACGGCAGCTCCTACGAGCAGTACTTC.

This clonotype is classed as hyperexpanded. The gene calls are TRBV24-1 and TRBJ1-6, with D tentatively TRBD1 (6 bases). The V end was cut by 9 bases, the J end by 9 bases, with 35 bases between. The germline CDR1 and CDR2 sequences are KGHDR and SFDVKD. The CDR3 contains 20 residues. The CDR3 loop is CATAVPDRQGSLYFGSPLHF. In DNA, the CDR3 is TGTGCCACCGCCGTCCCCGACCGGCAGGGGAGTTTATATTTCGGTTCACCCCTCCACTTT.

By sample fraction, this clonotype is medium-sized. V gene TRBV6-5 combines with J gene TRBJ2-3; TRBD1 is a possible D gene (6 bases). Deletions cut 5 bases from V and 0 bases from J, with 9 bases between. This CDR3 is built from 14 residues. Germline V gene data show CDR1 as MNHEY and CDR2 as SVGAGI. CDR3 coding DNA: TGTGCCAGCAGTACGGGACACAGCACAGATACGCAGTATTTT. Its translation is CASSTGHSTDTQYF.

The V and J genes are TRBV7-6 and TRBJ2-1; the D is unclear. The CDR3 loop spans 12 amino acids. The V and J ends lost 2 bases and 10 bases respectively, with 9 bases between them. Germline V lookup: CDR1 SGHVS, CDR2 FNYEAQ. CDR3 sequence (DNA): TGTGCCAGCAGCTTATCTGGAACAGAGCAGTTCTTC. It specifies CASSLSGTEQFF.

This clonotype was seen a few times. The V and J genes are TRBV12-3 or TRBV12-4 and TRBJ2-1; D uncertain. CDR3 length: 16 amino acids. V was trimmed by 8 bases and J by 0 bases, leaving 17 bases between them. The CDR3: CASQEALTSSYNEQFF. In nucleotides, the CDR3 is TGTGCCAGCCAGGAAGCCCTAACCAGCTCCTACAATGAGCAGTTCTTC.

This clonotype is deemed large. The CDR3 DNA follows: TGCGCCAGCAGCCAAGATCTAGCGGGGCTACCCACAGATACGCAGTATTTT. It is translated as CASSQDLAGLPTDTQYF. The chain links TRBV4-3 to TRBJ2-3; 9 nucleotides line up with TRBD2. CDR1 and CDR2 (germline): LGHNA, YSLEER. The V gene end was trimmed by 0 bases and the J gene end by 2 bases; junction bases not matched to a gene: 6. The CDR3 has 17 amino acids.

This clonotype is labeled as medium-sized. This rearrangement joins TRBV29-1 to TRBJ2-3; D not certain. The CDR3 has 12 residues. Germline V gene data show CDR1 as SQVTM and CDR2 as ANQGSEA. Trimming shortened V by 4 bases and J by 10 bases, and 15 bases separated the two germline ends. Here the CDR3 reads CSVADPTQAQYF. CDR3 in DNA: TGCAGCGTTGCCGACCCCACTCAAGCGCAGTATTTT.

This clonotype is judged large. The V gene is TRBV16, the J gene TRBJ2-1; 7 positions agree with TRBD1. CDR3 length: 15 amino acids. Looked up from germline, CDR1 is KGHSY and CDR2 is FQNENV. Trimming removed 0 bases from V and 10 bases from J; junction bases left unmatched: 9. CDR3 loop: CASSQSNRGGREQFF. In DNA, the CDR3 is TGTGCCAGCAGCCAATCGAACAGGGGTGGGAGAGAGCAGTTCTTC.